Sequencing of this TCR beta chain was carried out in a study of CD8 T cells in ankylosing spondylitis. TCRdb re-called the 5' RACE reads with MiXCR, one entry per CDR3 protein. The repertoire holds 350,000 to 450,000 distinct CDR3 sequences, with 20% as singletons. V shed 3 bases and J shed 0 bases, with 10 bases lying between them. Germline assignment: CDR1 MNHNS and CDR2 SASEGT. The CDR3 loop spans 15 amino acids. Input material: blood, either unsorted or a sorted T cell fraction (not recorded which). The clonotype comes from a male donor with ankylosing spondylitis or in good health (not recorded which). The chain links TRBV6-1 to TRBJ2-3; the D is unclear. The CDR3 is CASSEWTRSTDTQYF. CDR3 DNA sequence: TGTGCCAGCAGTGAGTGGACGAGAAGCACAGATACGCAGTATTTT.